Reported below is one T cell receptor beta chain. Using RNA transcripts as the source, TCR beta CDR3 regions were amplified. The HTBI primer set was used in a first-round RT-PCR of the TCR CDR3. Each CDR3 protein gets one entry after TCRdb re-called the multiplex PCR reads with MiXCR. Here the sample spans nearly 600,000 distinct CDR3 sequences, about 15% being singletons. CDR1 is SGHVS and CDR2 is FQNEAQ in the germline V gene. V lost 5 bases to trimming and J lost 0 bases, with 14 bases between them. The CDR3 contains 15 residues. This entry comes from a study of T cells in Graves' hyperthyroidism and ophthalmopathy.

V gene TRBV7-8 combines with J gene TRBJ2-7, with a tentative D call TRBD2 (5 bases). The receptor comes from a woman in her twenties or thirties with Graves' hyperthyroidism that later progressed to Graves' ophthalmopathy. The sequenced material came from blood. The CDR3 spells CASSPGLRSSYEQYF. The DNA for the CDR3 is TGTGCCAGCAGCCCAGGACTCCGAAGCTCCTACGAGCAGTACTTC.